Below, 24 T cell receptor beta chains from the same sample are listed, as sequenced in a study of blood T cell repertoires in COVID-19. TCRdb's copy holds only in-frame clones and misses some; the assay was immunoSEQ multiplex PCR. Of approximately 110,000 clones in the sample, about 81% were seen once. Sequenced material: peripheral blood. All receptors come from a man between 65 and 79 years old with acute or convalescent COVID-19.

The chain employs TRBV10-2 and TRBJ1-5; 7 positions match TRBD1. The V gene end was trimmed by 8 bases and the J gene end by 0 bases; junction bases not matched to a gene: 16. Germline V lookup: CDR1 WSHSY, CDR2 SAAADI. The CDR3 extends over 18 amino acids. CDR3 nucleotides: TGCGCCAGCTTTCCTGCAGTCCGACAGGGAAGTAGCAATCAGCCCCAGCATTTT. Amino acid sequence: CASFPAVRQGSSNQPQHF.

CDR3 sequence (DNA): TGTGCCAGCAGCCAAGGTGTCTGGCTTGGAAACACCATATATTTT. This sequence encodes CASSQGVWLGNTIYF. The chain couples TRBV14 to TRBJ1-3; no clear D gene. The CDR3 is 15 residues long. Between the trimmed V and J ends, which lost 1 base and 3 bases, there was a span of 10 bases. The germline V gene has CDR1 SGHDN and CDR2 FVKESK.

This clone was recorded a few times. The chain uses TRBV28 and TRBJ1-1, with 9 bases aligning to TRBD1. Germline trimming cut 5 bases from V and 5 bases from J; bases unmatched to any gene: 12. The CDR3 is 16 residues long. The germline V gene encodes CDR1 MDHEN and CDR2 SYDVKM. The DNA of the CDR3 is TGTGCCAGCAGTGTCCCGGGACAGGGTTGGTATACTGAAGCTTTCTTT. Its translation: CASSVPGQGWYTEAFF.

This chain joins TRBV10-3 and TRBJ1-1; TRBD1 is a possible D gene (5 bases). V lost 7 bases, J lost 5 bases, and 17 bases lay in between. This CDR3 has 14 residues. Looked up from germline, CDR1 is ENHRY and CDR2 is SYGVKD. The DNA for the CDR3 is TGTGCCATCAAAATTACAGGTGACCGGACTGAAGCTTTCTTT. Its protein is CAIKITGDRTEAFF.

The chain uses TRBV28 and TRBJ1-2; D is ambiguous. The V gene's germline CDR1 is MDHEN and CDR2 SYDVKM. The V end was cut by 1 base, the J end by 7 bases, with 10 bases between. This CDR3 has 13 residues. The CDR3 sequence: CASSLFWEGGYTF. The CDR3 coding sequence is TGTGCCAGCAGTTTATTTTGGGAGGGTGGCTACACCTTC.

The sample holds a few counts of this clone. The chain links TRBV5-5 to TRBJ1-2, with D uncertain. Germline V lookup: CDR1 SGHKS, CDR2 YYEKEE (reference sequence). The CDR3 consists of 14 residues. The ends were cut back, 5 bases at V and 4 bases at J, with 15 bases in the middle. The CDR3: CASRSRRESYGYTF. The CDR3 region has the DNA TGTGCCAGCAGGTCCAGGAGGGAGAGCTATGGCTACACCTTC. Filled out from reference TRBV5-5 and TRBJ1-2, the complete variable domain reads DAGVTQSPTHLIKTRGQQVTLRCSPISGHKSVSWYQQVLGQGPQFIFQYYEKEERGRGNFPDRFSARQFPNYSSELNVNALLLGDSALYLCASRSRRESYGYTFGSGTRLTVV.

The genes are TRBV29-1 and TRBJ2-4, with 11 bases lining up with TRBD1. The V segment lost 4 bases and the J segment 7 bases; nucleotides outside the gene matches: 3. Germline CDR1 is SQVTM and CDR2 is ANQGSEA. The CDR3 runs to 13 residues. CDR3 DNA sequence: TGCAGCGTTGCTGGACAGGGGGCGAACATTCAGTACTTC. Protein: CSVAGQGANIQYF.

The chain joins TRBV18 to TRBJ2-6, with unresolved D. Trimming shortened V by 5 bases and J by 0 bases, and 14 bases separated the two germline ends. The CDR3 is made up of 17 amino acids. Germline assignment: CDR1 KGHSH and CDR2 LQKENI. The DNA for the CDR3 is TGTGCCAGCTCAGCGAACTACATGTCCTCTGGGGCCAACGTCCTGACTTTC. Amino acids: CASSANYMSSGANVLTF.

This clone occurred once. The chain carries TRBV28 and TRBJ2-1, with D maybe TRBD2 (6 bases). Germline V gene data show CDR1 as MDHEN and CDR2 as SYDVKM. The CDR3 is made up of 14 amino acids. Trimming took off 3 bases at V and 6 bases at J, with 12 bases between the two ends. CDR3 sequence reads: CASSFTGGGNEQFF. Written as DNA, the CDR3 is TGTGCCAGCAGTTTCACCGGGGGAGGCAATGAGCAGTTCTTC.

DNA for the CDR3: TGCGCCAGCAGCCCATACGACAGGAACGGAAACACCATATATTTT. This gives the protein CASSPYDRNGNTIYF. The rearrangement joins TRBV5-1 to TRBJ1-3; a weak D match, TRBD1 (6 bases). Germline lookup yields CDR1 SGHRS and CDR2 YFSETQ. With 4 bases removed from V and 4 bases from J, the gap between germline ends came to 15 bases. This CDR3 is 15 amino acids long.

The CDR3: CASSIPPGQGNYGYTF. In nucleotides, the CDR3 is TGTGCCAGTAGTATCCCCCCGGGACAGGGCAACTATGGCTACACCTTC. V and J are TRBV19 and TRBJ1-2; 9 bases line up with TRBD1. The CDR3 is made up of 16 amino acids. With 3 bases clipped from V and 2 bases from J, the junction kept 7 bases outside the gene matches. The germline V gene encodes CDR1 LNHDA and CDR2 SQIVND (reference sequence).

This chain connects TRBV2 to TRBJ2-7; no clear D gene. Germline V gene lookup returns CDR1 SNHLY and CDR2 FYNNEI. The length of the CDR3 is 12 residues. Trimming cost V 11 bases and J 1 base, with 12 bases left between them. The CDR3 is CASRTASYEQYF. CDR3 nucleotides: TGTGCCTCACGAACAGCTTCCTACGAGCAGTACTTC. Using reference TRBV2 and TRBJ2-7 for the parts outside the CDR3, the full variable domain is EPEVTQTPSHQVTQMGQEVILRCVPISNHLYFYWYRQILGQKVEFLVSFYNNEISEKSEIFDDQFSVERPDGSNFTLKIRSTKLEDSAMYFCASRTASYEQYFGPGTRLTVT.

The DNA for the CDR3 is TGTGCCAGCAGCCAAGACTCGGGTGGGGGCTACACCTTC. This codes for CASSQDSGGGYTF. This chain links TRBV3-1 (or the pseudogene TRBV3-2) with TRBJ1-2; D is unresolved. Trimming left V 0 bases short and J 8 bases short, with 10 bases between. The germline CDR1 and CDR2 sequences are LGHDT and YNNKEL (reference sequence). The CDR3 is made up of 13 amino acids.

In the case of this clone: The sample has other DNA sequences that encode this CDR3 too. The gene calls are TRBV20-1 and TRBJ2-7, with a weak D call TRBD1 (5 bases). V was clipped by 4 bases and J by 5 bases, with 9 bases between them. This CDR3 has 11 amino acids. CDR1 is DFQATT, CDR2 SNEGSKA, per germline (reference sequence). CDR3 amino acids: CSATSGHEQYF. In nucleotides, the CDR3 is TGCAGTGCTACCTCAGGGCACGAGCAGTACTTC.

The chain carries TRBV7-8 and TRBJ1-2; D possibly corresponds to TRBD1 (6 bases). The V gene lost 5 bases and the J gene lost 2 bases, with 15 bases spanning the gap. The CDR3 totals 15 residues. Germline CDR1 is SGHVS and CDR2 is FQNEAQ. CDR3 sequence: CASSHLQGTNYGYTF. The CDR3 DNA reads as TGTGCCAGCAGCCACCTACAGGGAACCAACTATGGCTACACCTTC.

This sequence joins TRBV6-5 and TRBJ1-1; D ambiguous. This CDR3 region has 15 residues. The ends were cut back, 0 bases at V and 7 bases at J, with 15 bases in the middle. CDR1 is MNHEY and CDR2 is SVGAGI in the germline V gene. This CDR3 is CASSYSKFGGYEAFF. The CDR3 nucleotides read TGTGCCAGCAGTTACTCGAAGTTCGGCGGGTATGAAGCTTTCTTT.

The chain has TRBV24-1 and TRBJ1-4, with TRBD1 matching over 10 bases. CDR3 length: 17 amino acids. CDR1 and CDR2 from the germline V gene are KGHDR and SFDVKD. V lost 2 bases and J lost 4; bases outside the gene matches: 6. CDR3 DNA sequence: TGTGCCACCAGTGATTGGGACAGGGGATCCGGTAATGAAAAACTGTTTTTT. Translated, it gives CATSDWDRGSGNEKLFF.

V gene TRBV7-9 combines with J gene TRBJ2-6, with D possibly being TRBD1 (5 bases). From germline, CDR1 is SEHNR and CDR2 FQNEAQ (reference sequence). CDR3 length equals 14 residues. V dropped 1 base and J dropped 6 bases, with 7 bases sitting between them. The CDR3 bases are TGTGCCAGCAGCTTAGAGACAGCGGCCAACGTCCTGACTTTC. It codes for CASSLETAANVLTF. The entire variable domain, with the rest obtained from reference TRBV7-9 and TRBJ2-6, is as follows: DTGVSQNPRHKITKRGQNVTFRCDPISEHNRLYWYRQTLGQGPEFLTYFQNEAQLEKSRLLSDRFSAERPKGSFSTLEIQRTEQGDSAMYLCASSLETAANVLTFGAGSRLTVL.

This clone was observed a single time. The rearrangement links TRBV3-1 (or the pseudogene TRBV3-2) to TRBJ1-3; D may be TRBD1 (6 bases). Germline V CDR1 and CDR2: LGHDT, YNNKEL (reference sequence). Trimming took off 2 bases at V and 0 bases at J, with 8 bases between the two ends. The CDR3 loop spans 15 amino acids. The CDR3 DNA sequence: TGTGCCAGCAGCCAAAGGGGGGGCTCTGGAAACACCATATATTTT. This encodes CASSQRGGSGNTIYF.

This clone was seen a handful of times. This chain joins TRBV5-1 and TRBJ2-7; a possible D gene is TRBD1 (6 bases). Germline V gene lookup returns CDR1 SGHRS and CDR2 YFSETQ. The CDR3 is made up of 14 amino acids. V lost 0 bases to trimming and J lost 2 bases, with 9 bases between them. Written as DNA, the CDR3 is TGCGCCAGCAGCTTGGATGGGGGCCCCTACGAGCAGTACTTC. As protein: CASSLDGGPYEQYF.

The chain joins TRBV5-6 to TRBJ1-5; D unclear. Germline CDR1 reads SGHDT; CDR2 reads YYEEEE. The germline V and J ends were trimmed by 2 bases and 0 bases, with 9 bases remaining between them. The CDR3 runs 15 residues. For the CDR3, the DNA is TGTGCCAGCAGCTTAGGCGGCCTTAGCAATCAGCCCCAGCATTTT. Amino acid sequence: CASSLGGLSNQPQHF. The full variable domain, with the rest looked up from reference TRBV5-6 and TRBJ1-5, is DAGVTQSPTHLIKTRGQQVTLRCSPKSGHDTVSWYQQALGQGPQFIFQYYEEEERQRGNFPDRFSGHQFPNYSSELNVNALLLGDSALYLCASSLGGLSNQPQHFGDGTRLSIL.

The chain is built from TRBV2 and TRBJ2-7, with 8 bases lining up with TRBD1. Trimming took 8 bases from V and 4 from J; bases not matched to a gene: 4. Germline V gene lookup returns CDR1 SNHLY and CDR2 FYNNEI. The CDR3 sequence is 12 residues long. As DNA, the CDR3 is TGTGCCAGCGGAGGACAGGGATACGAGCAGTACTTC. Protein product: CASGGQGYEQYF.

The CDR3 DNA sequence: TGTGCCAGCAGCCCTGCGGCAGGAGGGTCTCCGGTGAGGGAGCAGTACTTC. Translated: CASSPAAGGSPVREQYF. The chain uses TRBV7-9 and TRBJ2-7; D is perhaps TRBD2 (6 bases). Trimming pared 5 bases from V and 7 bases from J, leaving 27 bases between. The CDR3 is made up of 17 amino acids. The germline V gene has CDR1 SEHNR and CDR2 FQNEAQ (reference sequence).

The V call is TRBV19, the J call TRBJ2-1, with 7 bases matching TRBD2. The CDR3 runs 13 residues. Germline lookup yields CDR1 LNHDA and CDR2 SQIVND (reference sequence). The V segment lost 0 bases and the J segment 9 bases; nucleotides outside the gene matches: 2. The CDR3 reads CASSIELASEQFF. The CDR3 DNA follows: TGTGCCAGTAGTATAGAACTAGCGTCTGAGCAGTTCTTC.